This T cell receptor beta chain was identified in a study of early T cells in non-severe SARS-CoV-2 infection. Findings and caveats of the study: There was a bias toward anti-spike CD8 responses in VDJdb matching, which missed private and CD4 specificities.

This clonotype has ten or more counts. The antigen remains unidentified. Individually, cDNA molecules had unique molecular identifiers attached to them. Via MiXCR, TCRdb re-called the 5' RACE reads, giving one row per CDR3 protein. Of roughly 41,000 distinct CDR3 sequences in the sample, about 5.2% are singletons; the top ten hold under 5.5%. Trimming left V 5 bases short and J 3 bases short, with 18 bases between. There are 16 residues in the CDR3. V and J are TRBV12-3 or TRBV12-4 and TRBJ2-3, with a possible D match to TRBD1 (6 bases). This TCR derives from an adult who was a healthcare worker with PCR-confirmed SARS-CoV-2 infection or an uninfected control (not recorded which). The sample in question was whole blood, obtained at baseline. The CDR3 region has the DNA TGTGCCAGCAGTCCGCCGGACAGAAGGAGGACAGATACGCAGTATTTT. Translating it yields CASSPPDRRRTDTQYF.